The present T cell receptor (beta chain) was sequenced within a study of memory CD4+ T cells and cytomegalovirus serostatus. Germline CDR1 and CDR2: MNHNY and SVGAGI (reference sequence). The V gene lost 6 bases and the J gene lost 0 bases, with 11 bases spanning the gap. The CDR3 totals 14 residues. Single viable CD3+CD4+CD8-CD45RO+ cells were sorted as the memory CD4+ T cells. Methods used by the authors: Out-of-frame sequences were removed, leaving roughly 2.1 million distinct TCRbeta sequences. Repertoires were generated with immunoSEQ multiplex PCR, while TCRdb's copy carries only in-frame clones and drops some. Clonal size and the V and J genes are those of that table, whereas D and trimming came from the DNA. Counted here are about 25,000 clones, less than 80% occurring once; the ten biggest clones make up more than 0.8%. This clone was recorded only once.

V is TRBV6-6 and J is TRBJ1-1, with D perhaps matching TRBD1 (5 bases). The sample taken for sequencing was memory CD4+ T cells from blood. The clonotype was recovered from an adult in good health and CMV-seronegative. The CDR3: CASRSKGLNTEAFF. The CDR3 coding sequence is TGTGCCAGCAGGTCTAAGGGGCTGAACACTGAAGCTTTCTTT.